The 30 T cell receptor beta chains listed next were all sequenced from one sample in a study of T cells in Graves' hyperthyroidism and ophthalmopathy (dated by TCRdb to between 2019 and 2020). Library method: multiplex PCR. TCRdb records Illumina HiSeq 2000 as the sequencer. The TCR beta CDR3 regions were amplified from RNA transcripts. The TCR CDR3 was subjected to a first round of RT-PCR using the HTBI primer set and the Qiagen OneStep RT-PCR kit. In TCRdb, the public reads were trimmed at Q25 with fastp and aligned with MiXCR, with productive beta chains retained. One record per CDR3 amino acid sequence lists the most common genes and DNA. A total of 560,000 or so distinct CDR3 sequences appear in this sample, around 45% of them only once. Together, the top ten hold 8.2% of the sample. The sample comprised peripheral blood or thyroid tissue (not recorded which). Receptors originate from a woman aged 18-29 years with Graves' hyperthyroidism. Donor details come from another sample of the same person, matched by shared clones.

V usage is TRBV11-3 and J usage is TRBJ2-1; TRBD2 matches at 8 bases. The germline V gene encodes CDR1 SGHNT and CDR2 YENEEA. The CDR3 loop spans 14 amino acids. Trimming removed 3 bases from V and 3 bases from J; junction bases left unmatched: 1. In nucleotides, the CDR3 is TGTGCCAGCAGCTTGGCGGGAGGCTACAATGAGCAGTTCTTC. It encodes CASSLAGGYNEQFF. The full variable domain, rest sourced from reference TRBV11-3 and TRBJ2-1, is EAGVVQSPRYKIIEKKQPVAFWCNPISGHNTLYWYLQNLGQGPELLIRYENEEAVDDSQLPKDRFSAERLKGVDSTLKIQPAELGDSAVYLCASSLAGGYNEQFFGPGTRLTVL.

This clonotype was observed a few times. The junction departs from the called germline gene at one end, perhaps through a read error. The CDR3 loop reads CASSLEVVSHEQYF. CDR3 sequence (DNA): TGTGCCAGCAGCCTGGAGGTGGTCTCCCACGAGCAGTACTTC. The V and J genes are TRBV7-8 and TRBJ2-7, with D perhaps TRBD2 (5 bases). The germline gives CDR1 SGHVS, CDR2 FQNEAQ. The CDR3 loop spans 14 amino acids.

The V and J genes are TRBV7-2 and TRBJ2-2; 8 positions agree with TRBD2. Germline V gives CDR1 SGHTA, CDR2 FQGNSA. V gave up 3 bases and J gave up 2 bases; unmatched junction bases: 5. The CDR3 length is 16 residues. CDR3 protein: CASSFRLAGNTGELFF. The CDR3 nucleotides are TGTGCCAGCAGCTTTCGTCTAGCGGGTAACACCGGGGAGCTGTTTTTT. Supplemented by reference TRBV7-2 and TRBJ2-2, the full variable domain reads GAGVSQSPSNKVTEKGKDVELRCDPISGHTALYWYRQSLGQGLEFLIYFQGNSAPDKSGLPSDRFSAERTGGSVSTLTIQRTQQEDSAVYLCASSFRLAGNTGELFFGEGSRLTVL.

J is TRBJ2-2 and V is TRBV2; 10 bases fit TRBD1. Per the germline V gene, CDR1 is SNHLY and CDR2 is FYNNEI. The CDR3 length is 12 residues. J gave up 15 bases and V 7 bases, and 8 bases lay outside the gene matches. This CDR3 reads CASIRTGGRLFF. The CDR3 nucleotides read TGTGCCAGCATCCGGACAGGGGGAAGGTTGTTTTTT.

Many counts were recorded for this clonotype. The chain joins TRBV10-3 to TRBJ1-2; no reliable D call. CDR3 length equals 13 residues. The germline gives CDR1 ENHRY, CDR2 SYGVKD. V was cut by 7 bases and J by 4 bases, with 13 bases left in between. The CDR3: CAITAGEGYGYTF. CDR3 bases: TGTGCCATCACCGCTGGTGAGGGCTATGGCTACACCTTC.

The sample holds a few counts of this clonotype. This sequence joins TRBV10-3 and TRBJ2-7; TRBD2 aligns across 13 bases. The CDR3 is 18 amino acids. J was trimmed by 2 bases and V by 3 bases; bases with no gene match: 10. Germline CDR1 ENHRY, CDR2 SYGVKD. CDR3 DNA: TGTGCCATCAGTGACCGATGGACTAGCGGGAGTGGCGCCTACGAGCAGTACTTC. Translated: CAISDRWTSGSGAYEQYF.

This clonotype has only a few counts. The chain joins TRBV7-9 to TRBJ2-5, with 10 bases fitting TRBD1. Per the germline V gene, CDR1 is SEHNR and CDR2 is FQNEAQ (reference sequence). Unmatched junction bases numbered 5, after V lost 5 bases and J lost 5 bases. There are 14 residues in the CDR3. This CDR3 reads CASSRDRGDETQYF. CDR3 DNA sequence: TGTGCCAGCAGCCGGGACAGGGGCGATGAGACCCAGTACTTC.

The chain recombines TRBV20-1 with TRBJ1-1; no firm D call. The CDR3 sequence is 13 residues long. The V end was cut by 6 bases, the J end by 2 bases, with 13 bases between. Germline CDR1 reads DFQATT; CDR2 reads SNEGSKA (reference sequence). DNA of the CDR3: TGCAGTGCATTGTCCGGGGTTAACACTGAAGCTTTCTTT. Its translation: CSALSGVNTEAFF.

This clonotype was seen many times. V gene TRBV25-1 combines with J gene TRBJ1-1; no definite D call. The CDR3 consists of 11 residues. Trimming removed 5 bases from V and 7 bases from J, with 8 bases in between. Germline V gives CDR1 MGHDK, CDR2 SYGVNS. The CDR3 DNA reads as TGTGCCAGCAGTTTAGGGAATGAAGCTTTCTTT. Protein: CASSLGNEAFF.

This clonotype was counted a single time. V is TRBV15 and J is TRBJ2-7; TRBD1 matches 8 bases. V dropped 3 bases and J dropped 5; count of bases not matched to a gene: 6. CDR1 is LNHNV and CDR2 is YYDKDF in the germline V gene (reference sequence). This CDR3 has 14 residues. CDR3 bases: TGTGCCACCAGCAGCTTGGACAGGGCAGACGAGCAGTACTTC. This encodes CATSSLDRADEQYF.

This chain uses TRBV2 with TRBJ2-1; 10 bases agree with TRBD2. Germline assignment: CDR1 SNHLY and CDR2 FYNNEI. The trim removed 6 bases at V and 6 bases at J, leaving 8 bases unmatched. CDR3 length: 15 residues. CDR3 DNA sequence: TGTGCCAGCAGGGAAACTAGCGGGATTGGCAATGAGCAGTTCTTC. Translating gives CASRETSGIGNEQFF.

The chain couples TRBV7-8 to TRBJ1-5; 8 bases map to TRBD1. Trimming cost V 7 bases and J 6 bases; bases outside gene matches: 11. CDR1 is SGHVS, CDR2 FQNEAQ, per germline. This CDR3 is 15 amino acids long. The CDR3 DNA follows: TGTGCCAGCACCCCGACAGGGGCAATAGGTCAGCCCCAGCATTTT. This translates into CASTPTGAIGQPQHF.

This clonotype appeared many times. This chain links TRBV10-3 with TRBJ2-7, with 7 bases lining up with TRBD2. Losses at the gene ends were 6 bases for V and 3 bases for J; bases not matched to a gene: 5. The V gene's germline CDR1 is ENHRY and CDR2 SYGVKD. CDR3 length: 13 amino acids. The CDR3 spells CAIRTGRFYEQYF. CDR3 nucleotides: TGTGCCATCAGGACCGGGAGGTTCTACGAGCAGTACTTC.

The chain joins TRBV27 to TRBJ2-2, with no clear D. The V end lost 5 bases, the J end lost 4 bases, and 14 bases lay between the germline ends. This CDR3 has 15 amino acids. Per germline, CDR1 MNHEY and CDR2 SMNVEV (reference sequence). The CDR3 DNA reads TGTGCCAGCAGTCAGGTTGGGGTCCGCACCGGGGAGCTGTTTTTT. It codes for CASSQVGVRTGELFF.

The sample holds a few counts of this clonotype. The chain uses TRBV7-9 and TRBJ1-2; D unresolved. There are 16 residues in the CDR3. V lost 0 bases to trimming and J lost 4 bases, with 15 bases between them. CDR1 is SEHNR, CDR2 FQNEAQ, per germline (reference sequence). The CDR3 sequence: CASSLAPFDGGYGYTF. The DNA of the CDR3 is TGTGCCAGCAGCTTAGCACCATTCGACGGAGGCTATGGCTACACCTTC.

The V gene is TRBV15, the J gene TRBJ1-5; the D gene is possibly TRBD1 (6 bases). V lost 5 bases and J 3 bases, leaving 29 bases between the germline ends. This CDR3 contains 20 residues. CDR1 is LNHNV, CDR2 YYDKDF, per germline (reference sequence). The CDR3 bases are TGTGCCACCAGCCCAGGGGCCAGCAGCTCCCGAGAGGGAGACAATCAGCCCCAGCATTTT. It translates to CATSPGASSSREGDNQPQHF.

The gene calls are TRBV25-1 and TRBJ1-6; D is perhaps TRBD1 (5 bases). Trimming shortened V by 11 bases and J by 6 bases, and 14 bases separated the two germline ends. Germline assignment: CDR1 MGHDK and CDR2 SYGVNS. The CDR3 contains 13 residues. The CDR3 DNA is TGTGCCCCAGTGTCCGGGGCTAATTCACCCCTCCACTTT. Its translation: CAPVSGANSPLHF.

V gene TRBV2 combines with J gene TRBJ2-5; 11 nucleotides line up with TRBD2. Losses at the gene ends were 3 bases for V and 4 bases for J; bases not matched to a gene: 4. The CDR3 is made up of 15 amino acids. Per the germline V gene, CDR1 is SNHLY and CDR2 is FYNNEI. For the CDR3, the DNA is TGTGCCAGCAGTGACTTAGCGGGAGGGCCAGAGACCCAGTACTTC. Translated, it gives CASSDLAGGPETQYF.

The genes are TRBV7-2 and TRBJ1-6, with D perhaps matching TRBD1 (5 bases). There are 15 residues in the CDR3. Between the trimmed V and J ends, which lost 5 bases and 8 bases, there was a span of 16 bases. Germline V gives CDR1 SGHTA, CDR2 FQGNSA. The CDR3 bases are TGTGCCAGCAGCCTTTTGACAGCCGGGGATTCACCCCTCCACTTT. It codes for CASSLLTAGDSPLHF.

V usage is TRBV5-1 and J usage is TRBJ2-5; D may be TRBD1 (7 bases). The CDR3 is 19 residues long. V dropped 3 bases and J dropped 2 bases, with 26 bases sitting between them. CDR1 and CDR2 (germline): SGHRS, YFSETQ. CDR3 sequence: CASSYPTGPGETAQETQYF. CDR3 DNA: TGCGCCAGCAGCTATCCGACAGGGCCGGGGGAGACAGCGCAAGAGACCCAGTACTTC. Combining the CDR3 with reference TRBV5-1 and TRBJ2-5 gives the whole variable domain KAGVTQTPRYLIKTRGQQVTLSCSPISGHRSVSWYQQTPGQGLQFLFEYFSETQRNKGNFPGRFSGRQFSNSRSEMNVSTLELGDSALYLCASSYPTGPGETAQETQYFGPGTRLLVL.

This chain links TRBV20-1 with TRBJ2-7; the D is unclear. Trimming pared 2 bases from V and 3 bases from J, leaving 8 bases between. The CDR3 is 12 residues long. CDR1 is DFQATT, CDR2 SNEGSKA, per germline (reference sequence). The CDR3 DNA reads as TGCAGTGCTAGAAGGTCAGGCTACGAGCAGTACTTC. Amino acids: CSARRSGYEQYF.

This clonotype has just a few counts. The V and J genes are TRBV25-1 and TRBJ2-5; a weak D match, TRBD2 (5 bases). V lost 5 bases, J lost 0 bases, and 10 bases lay in between. CDR1 MGHDK and CDR2 SYGVNS come from the germline V gene. This CDR3 has 14 amino acids. The CDR3 reads CASSYSDYQETQYF. For the CDR3, the DNA is TGTGCCAGCAGTTACTCGGACTACCAAGAGACCCAGTACTTC.

In its sample, this clonotype was seen a few times. Here the CDR3 DNA reads TGCAGTGACCAAGTCCGGGACACGTTCTACGAGCAGTACTTC. Its protein is CSDQVRDTFYEQYF. This chain joins TRBV20-1 and TRBJ2-7; perhaps TRBD1 as D (6 bases). The CDR3 runs to 14 residues. Germline V gene data show CDR1 as DFQATT and CDR2 as SNEGSKA (reference sequence). V was pared by 7 bases and J by 3 bases, with 19 bases between.

This chain uses TRBV24-1 with TRBJ1-1, with TRBD1 identical over 8 bases. The CDR3 covers 14 residues. V shed 11 bases, J shed 1 base, and the junction held 8 bases outside the gene matches. The germline gives CDR1 KGHDR, CDR2 SFDVKD. CDR3 sequence reads: CASSEGQANTEAFF. In nucleotides, the CDR3 is TGTGCCAGCTCCGAGGGACAGGCGAACACTGAAGCTTTCTTT.

In this sample, this clonotype turned up a few times. This chain uses TRBV7-9 with TRBJ1-5; 7 bases are shared with TRBD1. V gave up 5 bases and J gave up 3 bases; unmatched junction bases: 4. Germline V gene lookup returns CDR1 SEHNR and CDR2 FQNEAQ (reference sequence). The CDR3 extends over 14 amino acids. CDR3 residues: CASSADRDNQPQHF. CDR3 coding DNA: TGTGCCAGCAGCGCTGACAGGGACAATCAGCCCCAGCATTTT. Supplemented by reference TRBV7-9 and TRBJ1-5, the full variable domain reads DTGVSQNPRHKITKRGQNVTFRCDPISEHNRLYWYRQTLGQGPEFLTYFQNEAQLEKSRLLSDRFSAERPKGSFSTLEIQRTEQGDSAMYLCASSADRDNQPQHFGDGTRLSIL.

Concerning this clonotype itself: With a much larger clone just one base away, this may be a read error. The V gene is TRBV7-9, the J gene TRBJ1-1; D possibly corresponds to TRBD1 (5 bases). V dropped 5 bases and J dropped 10 bases, with 14 bases sitting between them. This CDR3 contains 12 residues. CDR1 is SEHNR and CDR2 is FQNEAQ in the germline V gene (reference sequence). CDR3 sequence (DNA): TGTGCCAGCAGCATAATGGGGGGAGTAGCTTTCTTT. Residues: CASSIMGGVAFF.

Remarks on this clonotype: A read error is possible here, since a much larger clone lies one base away. This chain links TRBV7-2 with TRBJ2-5; perhaps TRBD2 as D (5 bases). Germline CDR1 and CDR2: SGHTA and FQGNSA. V was pared by 1 base and J by 7 bases, with 13 bases between. The CDR3 length is 14 residues. The CDR3 DNA reads as TGTGCCAGCAGCTTAGATGGGCGGGTCGGGACCCAGTACTTC. Translated, it gives CASSLDGRVGTQYF.

This clonotype was seen many times. This rearrangement joins TRBV2 to TRBJ2-7, with 8 positions matching TRBD1. The CDR3 has 15 residues. J gave up 2 bases and V 3 bases, and 6 bases lay outside the gene matches. The germline gives CDR1 SNHLY, CDR2 FYNNEI. CDR3 protein: CASSDQRQGTYEQYF. As DNA, the CDR3 is TGTGCCAGCAGTGATCAGCGACAGGGGACCTACGAGCAGTACTTC.

V and J are TRBV20-1 and TRBJ1-2; possibly TRBD1 for D (5 bases). CDR3 length equals 13 residues. Germline V gene lookup returns CDR1 DFQATT and CDR2 SNEGSKA (reference sequence). Deletions cut 3 bases from V and 5 bases from J, with 13 bases between. This CDR3 is CSASVGAGYGYTF. CDR3 in DNA: TGCAGTGCTAGCGTCGGGGCCGGGTATGGCTACACCTTC.

The chain combines TRBV7-9 with TRBJ2-2; no clear D gene. The V and J ends lost 8 bases and 4 bases respectively, with 11 bases between them. The CDR3 length is 13 residues. Germline CDR1 is SEHNR and CDR2 is FQNEAQ (reference sequence). The CDR3 region is CASDPLGTGELFF. The CDR3 DNA is TGTGCCAGCGACCCCCTGGGCACCGGGGAGCTGTTTTTT.